These 29 T cell receptor beta chains originate from one sample sequenced in a study of blood T cell repertoires in COVID-19. Sequencing used immunoSEQ multiplex PCR; TCRdb keeps in-frame clones, though not all of them. The sample shows roughly 300,000 clones, about 90% of them seen only once. Material for sequencing was PBMCs or T cells enriched from blood (not recorded which). The receptor set was obtained from a woman in her 30s who had recovered from COVID-19.

The chain has TRBV18 and TRBJ1-2, with D unresolved. Trimming pared 1 base from V and 5 bases from J, leaving 17 bases between. The CDR3 sequence is 16 residues long. Germline values: CDR1 KGHSH, CDR2 LQKENI. The CDR3 nucleotides read TGTGCCAGCTCACCACACCACGGCGGGATGTTGTATGGCTACACCTTC. It codes for CASSPHHGGMLYGYTF.

The chain uses TRBV7-2 and TRBJ2-7, with 11 positions matching TRBD1. The CDR3 length is 19 residues. The ends lost 1 base at V and 2 bases at J; junction bases unmatched: 13. Per germline, CDR1 SGHTA and CDR2 FQGNSA. CDR3 sequence (DNA): TGTGCCAGCAGCTTAGACGGACAGGGGGCCTTGCGTAGAACCTACGAGCAGTACTTC. Translating it yields CASSLDGQGALRRTYEQYF.

This CDR3 is CASKTDSLNTEAFF. DNA of the CDR3: TGCGCCAGCAAAACGGACAGCTTGAACACTGAAGCTTTCTTT. The J gene is TRBJ1-1, the V gene TRBV5-1; D is possibly TRBD1 (6 bases). CDR1 is SGHRS and CDR2 is YFSETQ in the germline V gene. Trimming cost V 6 bases and J 0 bases, with 12 bases left between them. CDR3 length: 14 amino acids.

The V call is TRBV5-1, the J call TRBJ2-1; TRBD2 is a possible D gene (6 bases). CDR1 is SGHRS, CDR2 YFSETQ, per germline. The CDR3 is 18 amino acids. The ends were cut back, 5 bases at V and 0 bases at J, with 21 bases in the middle. The CDR3 region is CASRRDFPKWVSYNEQFF. The CDR3 DNA reads TGCGCCAGCAGAAGGGACTTCCCTAAATGGGTCTCCTACAATGAGCAGTTCTTC.

The chain couples TRBV6-5 to TRBJ1-2; no definite D call. Germline loops: CDR1 MNHEY, CDR2 SVGAGI. The germline V and J ends were trimmed by 5 bases and 6 bases, with 16 bases remaining between them. The CDR3 covers 14 residues. The CDR3 spells CASSNRLAGHGYTF. CDR3 bases: TGTGCCAGCAGTAACCGCCTAGCCGGCCATGGCTACACCTTC.

This clone came up once. V and J are TRBV2 and TRBJ2-5, with D possibly matching TRBD1 (5 bases). This CDR3 region has 14 residues. Germline CDR1 reads SNHLY; CDR2 reads FYNNEI. Trimming removed 7 bases at V and 2 bases at J, with 14 bases between. CDR3 DNA sequence: TGTGCCAGCACAAAGGCAGGGCGACAAGAGACCCAGTACTTC. Translating gives CASTKAGRQETQYF.

This clone was counted once. The chain is built from TRBV7-7 and TRBJ2-5; 12 bases are shared with TRBD2. Germline trimming cut 2 bases from V and 2 bases from J; bases unmatched to any gene: 3. The CDR3 is made up of 16 amino acids. The germline CDR1 and CDR2 sequences are SSHAT and FNYEAQ (reference sequence). The CDR3 region has the DNA TGTGCCAGCAGCTTATCGCTAGCGGGGGGGCAAGAGACCCAGTACTTC. This translates into CASSLSLAGGQETQYF. Full variable domain (rest looked up from reference TRBV7-7 and TRBJ2-5): GAGVSQSPRYKVTKRGQDVTLRCDPISSHATLYWYQQALGQGPEFLTYFNYEAQPDKSGLPSDRFSAERPEGSISTLTIQRTEQRDSAMYRCASSLSLAGGQETQYFGPGTRLLVL.

Here the CDR3 DNA reads TGTGCCAGCAGCTTAGGAGGGGGCGAAAGGGGAGTTAGTGAAAAACTGTTTTTT. Translating gives CASSLGGGERGVSEKLFF. J is TRBJ1-4 and V is TRBV7-2; 7 nucleotides agree with TRBD1. V trimming: 1 base; J trimming: 7 bases; junction bases outside the gene matches: 15. This CDR3 region has 18 residues. Germline V gene sequence: CDR1 SGHTA, CDR2 FQGNSA.

The V call is TRBV5-1, the J call TRBJ1-3, with TRBD1 as a possible D gene (6 bases). Germline V gene sequence: CDR1 SGHRS, CDR2 YFSETQ. The CDR3 totals 15 residues. Trimming removed 4 bases from V and 4 bases from J, with 15 bases in between. Written as DNA, the CDR3 is TGCGCCAGCAGCCAGGGCCAGGGGTCGGGAAACACCATATATTTT. This sequence encodes CASSQGQGSGNTIYF.

The count of this clone is one. The gene calls are TRBV4-2 and TRBJ2-7, with D maybe TRBD2 (7 bases). The CDR3 extends over 13 amino acids. CDR1 LGHNA and CDR2 YNFKEQ come from the germline V gene. The germline V and J ends were trimmed by 6 bases and 4 bases, with 13 bases remaining between them. The CDR3 loop reads CASRFAGAYEQYF. CDR3 bases: TGTGCCAGCAGGTTTGCGGGGGCTTACGAGCAGTACTTC.

The V call is TRBV28, the J call TRBJ1-2; perhaps TRBD1 as D (5 bases). V was pared by 6 bases and J by 5 bases, with 13 bases between. The germline gives CDR1 MDHEN, CDR2 SYDVKM. The CDR3 is 13 residues long. In DNA form, the CDR3 reads TGTGCCAGCAGCGATGTAGACAGTTATGGCTACACCTTC. It translates to CASSDVDSYGYTF.

This clone appeared a few times. The chain uses TRBV11-2 and TRBJ1-5, with TRBD1 matching 10 bases. Germline-derived CDR1 and CDR2 are SGHAT and FQNNGV. The CDR3 contains 15 residues. V lost 1 base to trimming and J lost 7 bases; unmatched junction nucleotides: 4. In DNA, the CDR3 is TGTGCCAGCAGCTTAGGACAGGGGGCGCGGCAGCCCCAGCATTTT. This encodes CASSLGQGARQPQHF.

The chain employs TRBV3-1 (or the pseudogene TRBV3-2) and TRBJ1-5; 8 bases are a match to TRBD1. Germline trimming cut 6 bases from V and 2 bases from J; bases unmatched to any gene: 3. The V gene's germline CDR1 is LGHDT and CDR2 YNNKEL (reference sequence). This CDR3 contains 14 residues. The CDR3 bases are TGTGCCAGCAGTCCGGACAGGGGCAATCAGCCCCAGCATTTT. Amino acid sequence: CASSPDRGNQPQHF.

The rearrangement links TRBV12-5 to TRBJ2-1, with 11 bases identical to TRBD2. The CDR3 spans 13 residues. J lost 7 bases, V lost 11 bases, and 7 bases had no gene match. Per germline, CDR1 LGHNT and CDR2 FRNRAP. CDR3 bases: TGTGCTTCCGCGGGACTAGCGGTTAATGAGCAGTTCTTC. It yields the protein CASAGLAVNEQFF.

V is TRBV2 and J is TRBJ1-2, with a weak D call TRBD1 (5 bases). The CDR3 length is 15 residues. V was clipped by 9 bases and J by 1 base, with 18 bases between them. From germline, CDR1 is SNHLY and CDR2 FYNNEI. DNA of the CDR3: TGTGCCAGGGGAGGCCAACAGGAGATTAACTATGGCTACACCTTC. Its protein product is CARGGQQEINYGYTF.

The chain joins TRBV5-4 to TRBJ1-4, with D perhaps matching TRBD1 (5 bases). Germline lookup yields CDR1 SGHNT and CDR2 YYREEE (reference sequence). Between the trimmed V and J ends, which lost 3 bases and 7 bases, there was a span of 19 bases. The CDR3 runs to 16 residues. The CDR3 region has the DNA TGTGCCAGCAGCTCCGTTCGGGGGAACGGTATTGAAAAACTGTTTTTT. Protein product: CASSSVRGNGIEKLFF.

This sequence joins TRBV28 and TRBJ2-7, with D perhaps matching TRBD1 (6 bases). Germline V CDR1 and CDR2: MDHEN, SYDVKM. Trimming shortened V by 2 bases and J by 1 base, and 12 bases separated the two germline ends. This CDR3 has 15 amino acids. The CDR3, as DNA: TGTGCCAGCAGTTTAGTCAGGGGACGTTCCTACGAGCAGTACTTC. Translated, it gives CASSLVRGRSYEQYF. Variable domain in full (rest from reference TRBV28 and TRBJ2-7): DVKVTQSSRYLVKRTGEKVFLECVQDMDHENMFWYRQDPGLGLRLIYFSYDVKMKEKGDIPEGYSVSREKKERFSLILESASTNQTSMYLCASSLVRGRSYEQYFGPGTRLTVT.

This clone was counted between two and nine times. The chain employs TRBV5-1 and TRBJ2-2, with no clear D. Germline-derived CDR1 and CDR2 are SGHRS and YFSETQ. The V end lost 1 base, the J end lost 5 bases, and 9 bases lay between the germline ends. CDR3 size: 14 residues. The CDR3 loop reads CASSLSLETGELFF. The CDR3 region has the DNA TGCGCCAGCAGCTTGTCCTTGGAGACCGGGGAGCTGTTTTTT.

The genes are TRBV30 and TRBJ1-6; D is perhaps TRBD1 (5 bases). The CDR3 contains 20 residues. Trimming pared 0 bases from V and 2 bases from J, leaving 23 bases between. Germline V lookup: CDR1 GTSNPN, CDR2 SVGIG (reference sequence). CDR3 nucleotides: TGTGCCTGGAGTGTACCAGGGTCCGCGACCCTCAGGCCCTATAATTCACCCCTCCACTTT. Amino acid sequence: CAWSVPGSATLRPYNSPLHF.

The rearrangement links TRBV19 to TRBJ1-1; possibly TRBD1 for D (5 bases). CDR3 length equals 12 residues. The V gene's germline CDR1 is LNHDA and CDR2 SQIVND (reference sequence). Trimming took 8 bases from V and 3 from J, leaving 10 bases between them. The CDR3 DNA is TGTGCCAGTGGGGCGGCAGACACTGAAGCTTTCTTT. It encodes CASGAADTEAFF. The full variable domain, its missing parts supplied by reference TRBV19 and TRBJ1-1, is DGGITQSPKYLFRKEGQNVTLSCEQNLNHDAMYWYRQDPGQGLRLIYYSQIVNDFQKGDIAEGYSVSREKKESFPLTVTSAQKNPTAFYLCASGAADTEAFFGQGTRLTVV.

V and J are TRBV15 and TRBJ2-1; 8 bases align to TRBD2. Trimming removed 0 bases from V and 6 bases from J; junction bases left unmatched: 7. Germline V gene sequence: CDR1 LNHNV, CDR2 YYDKDF (reference sequence). The CDR3 spans 16 residues. The chain's CDR3 is CATSRDLSAGGNEQFF. CDR3 in DNA: TGTGCCACCAGCAGAGATTTATCGGCGGGGGGCAATGAGCAGTTCTTC.

The chain couples TRBV13 to TRBJ1-1, with 7 bases aligning to TRBD1. The germline V gene encodes CDR1 PRHDT and CDR2 FYEKMQ (reference sequence). This CDR3 has 17 amino acids. V was pared by 3 bases and J by 2 bases, with 12 bases of the junction left unmatched. The chain's CDR3 is CASSFLGLGGQNTEAFF. In DNA, the CDR3 is TGTGCCAGCAGCTTTTTGGGGTTAGGGGGCCAAAACACTGAAGCTTTCTTT.

The V call is TRBV14, the J call TRBJ2-5, with 10 nucleotides matching TRBD2. CDR1 is SGHDN and CDR2 is FVKESK in the germline V gene. The CDR3 contains 17 residues. The V gene end was trimmed by 1 base and the J gene end by 5 bases; junction bases not matched to a gene: 10. CDR3 amino acids: CASSQVIPLAGAETQYF. In DNA, the CDR3 is TGTGCCAGCAGCCAAGTAATCCCCCTAGCGGGGGCGGAGACCCAGTACTTC.

The chain recombines TRBV29-1 with TRBJ1-1; the match to TRBD1 covers 10 bases. V shed 3 bases, J shed 5 bases, and the junction held 6 bases outside the gene matches. Germline CDR1 and CDR2: SQVTM and ANQGSEA. CDR3 length: 14 residues. CDR3 nucleotide sequence: TGCAGCGTTGATCGGACAGGGGGTCGTACTGAAGCTTTCTTT. Its protein product is CSVDRTGGRTEAFF. Full variable domain (rest looked up from reference TRBV29-1 and TRBJ1-1): SAVISQKPSRDICQRGTSLTIQCQVDSQVTMMFWYRQQPGQSLTLIATANQGSEATYESGFVIDKFPISRPNLTFSTLTVSNMSPEDSSIYLCSVDRTGGRTEAFFGQGTRLTVV.

For the CDR3, the DNA is TGTGCCAGCAGTGGATGGGACAGGGATGAAGATCAGCCCCAGCATTTT. It yields the protein CASSGWDRDEDQPQHF. V is TRBV2 and J is TRBJ1-5, with 9 bases lining up with TRBD1. The ends lost 4 bases at V and 5 bases at J; junction bases unmatched: 9. The CDR3 has 16 residues. Germline CDR1 and CDR2: SNHLY and FYNNEI.

J is TRBJ2-1 and V is TRBV5-1, with TRBD1 identical over 9 bases. Germline lookup yields CDR1 SGHRS and CDR2 YFSETQ. The CDR3 loop spans 18 amino acids. The ends lost 7 bases at V and 3 bases at J; junction bases unmatched: 17. The CDR3 loop is CASSARLYRDRDYNEQFF. CDR3 DNA: TGCGCCAGCTCCGCCCGACTGTACCGGGACAGGGACTACAATGAGCAGTTCTTC.

The chain joins TRBV6-5 to TRBJ1-2; the D gene is possibly TRBD1 (5 bases). The length of the CDR3 is 15 residues. V dropped 4 bases and J dropped 6 bases, with 18 bases sitting between them. Germline V gene lookup returns CDR1 MNHEY and CDR2 SVGAGI. The CDR3 protein is CASSSLGRPQDGYTF. The CDR3, as DNA: TGTGCCAGCAGTTCCTTGGGGCGACCGCAGGATGGCTACACCTTC.

The chain combines TRBV5-1 with TRBJ2-1, with 12 bases identical to TRBD2. Germline CDR1 reads SGHRS; CDR2 reads YFSETQ. This CDR3 spans 16 amino acids. Trimming removed 0 bases from V and 7 bases from J; junction bases left unmatched: 5. The CDR3 loop reads CASSLGSGLAGNEQFF. As DNA, the CDR3 is TGCGCCAGCAGCTTGGGTTCCGGACTAGCGGGGAATGAGCAGTTCTTC.

The chain is built from TRBV19 and TRBJ1-4; 7 nucleotides match TRBD1. Germline V lookup: CDR1 LNHDA, CDR2 SQIVND (reference sequence). V dropped 5 bases and J dropped 1; count of bases not matched to a gene: 1. The CDR3 is 14 amino acids. The CDR3 sequence is CASSYRGTNEKLFF. The CDR3 region has the DNA TGTGCCAGTAGTTACAGGGGAACTAATGAAAAACTGTTTTTT.